What follows are 8 T cell receptor beta chains derived from one specimen sequenced in a study of blood T cells in healthy people across ages (dated by TCRdb to the mid-2010s). The library relied on 5' RACE. The data were produced on an Illumina HiSeq 2500. A second PCR of roughly 6 to 12 cycles was performed with a sample-barcoded 5' primer and a J-beta primer mix. The raw public reads went through TCRdb reprocessing: fastp at Q25, MiXCR clone calling, in-frame beta chains kept. Identical CDR3 proteins give one entry, which carries the most common genes and DNA. In all, the sample holds 720,000 or so distinct CDR3 sequences, and 40% to 45% of those were seen once. Together, the top ten hold roughly 30% of the sample. Sequencing input: blood. The receptors derive from a man of 80 years or more in good health.

In its sample, this clonotype was seen a few times. The chain joins TRBV29-1 to TRBJ2-2; the D is unclear. Deletions cut 1 base from V and 0 bases from J, with 9 bases between. The CDR3 has 15 amino acids. Germline V gene lookup returns CDR1 SQVTM and CDR2 ANQGSEA. CDR3 DNA: TGCAGCGTTGAAGTTGGCTCTTCGAACACCGGGGAGCTGTTTTTT. Its translation is CSVEVGSSNTGELFF.

This clonotype is a singleton in its sample. A read error is possible here, since a much larger clone lies one base away. V usage is TRBV29-1 and J usage is TRBJ2-3, with a possible D match to TRBD2 (5 bases). The CDR3 covers 16 residues. Germline V CDR1 and CDR2: SQVTM, ANQGSEA. V was clipped by 3 bases and J by 3 bases, with 19 bases between them. This CDR3 is CSVESSGRARTDTQYF. The CDR3 nucleotides read TGCAGCGTTGAGTCCAGCGGACGAGCGAGGACAGATACGCAGTATTTT.

The chain employs TRBV5-1 and TRBJ2-2; D is ambiguous. The CDR3 totals 16 residues. Germline V gene sequence: CDR1 SGHRS, CDR2 YFSETQ. Trimming shortened V by 4 bases and J by 4 bases, and 17 bases separated the two germline ends. The CDR3 DNA sequence: TGCGCCAGCAGCATCCAACCCGGCAGGAGCACCGGGGAGCTGTTTTTT. It specifies CASSIQPGRSTGELFF.

This clonotype has a handful of counts. CDR3 amino acids: CASSRDLPSYNEQFF. The CDR3 DNA sequence: TGTGCCAGCAGTCGCGACCTTCCTTCCTACAATGAGCAGTTCTTC. V gene TRBV27 combines with J gene TRBJ2-1; D unclear. Trimming left V 5 bases short and J 1 base short, with 12 bases between. CDR1 and CDR2 from the germline V gene are MNHEY and SMNVEV (reference sequence). The CDR3 has 15 amino acids.

This clonotype was detected a few times. The CDR3 here is CASSDDAGGYGYTF. The DNA of the CDR3 is TGTGCCAGCAGCGATGATGCGGGCGGCTATGGCTACACCTTC. The V gene is TRBV9, the J gene TRBJ1-2; D is unclear. Germline V CDR1 and CDR2: SGDLS, YYNGEE. This CDR3 has 14 residues. Trimming took 3 bases from V and 4 from J, leaving 13 bases between them. The variable domain in full, with the rest retrieved from reference TRBV9 and TRBJ1-2, is DSGVTQTPKHLITATGQRVTLRCSPRSGDLSVYWYQQSLDQGLQFLIQYYNGEERAKGNILERFSAQQFPDLHSELNLSSLELGDSALYFCASSDDAGGYGYTFGSGTRLTVV.

J is TRBJ2-4 and V is TRBV5-1; TRBD1 aligns across 9 bases. Trimming took 0 bases from V and 6 from J; bases not matched to a gene: 7. Germline CDR1 is SGHRS and CDR2 is YFSETQ. The CDR3 extends over 16 amino acids. CDR3 bases: TGCGCCAGCAGCTTGGCGGGGGAACAGGGGGCAAACATTCAGTACTTC. The encoded protein is CASSLAGEQGANIQYF.

This chain uses TRBV4-2 with TRBJ2-7; 7 bases agree with TRBD2. V lost 6 bases and J lost 3; bases outside the gene matches: 8. Germline V gives CDR1 LGHNA, CDR2 YNFKEQ. This CDR3 has 14 residues. The CDR3, as DNA: TGTGCCAGCAGGCTGGGGAGGGGCAACTACGAGCAGTACTTC. This codes for CASRLGRGNYEQYF.

The chain is built from TRBV20-1 and TRBJ2-3; D is ambiguous. The CDR3 is made up of 15 amino acids. Per germline, CDR1 DFQATT and CDR2 SNEGSKA (reference sequence). The V and J ends lost 1 base and 2 bases respectively, with 13 bases between them. The CDR3 DNA reads TGCAGTGCTAGAGGCTCAATCCCTCACACAGATACGCAGTATTTT. Protein: CSARGSIPHTDTQYF.